Included here is one T cell receptor beta chain sequence, with context. The sample belongs to a study of Ad26.COV2.S vaccination and SARS-CoV-2 variants. Study details: Intramuscularly, Ad26.COV2.S was given either once or twice, 56 days apart.

Germline V gene lookup returns CDR1 SGHVS and CDR2 FQNEAQ. Deletions cut 2 bases from V and 9 bases from J, with 20 bases between. CDR3 length equals 16 residues. Specified treatment: around 19 received Ad26.COV2.S at low or high dose, single or two shots; about 5 received placebo; per-sample allocation not given. Sampling was done on day 63 after the first vaccine or placebo injection. Some clones are missing from TCRdb's copy, which holds only in-frame ones; the method was immunoSEQ multiplex PCR. The data hold some 520,000 clones, with around 85% observed a single time. The sample was peripheral blood, taken in a trial of Ad26.COV2.S vaccine versus placebo. This TCR came from a person aged 18-65 years who received the Ad26.COV2.S COVID-19 vaccine or a placebo. J is TRBJ2-1 and V is TRBV7-8, with D perhaps assigned TRBD1 or TRBD2 (6 bases each). In DNA form, the CDR3 reads TGTGCCAGCAGCTTAAGGCCTCCGGGGGCACGGGGTGAGCAGTTCTTC. As protein: CASSLRPPGARGEQFF.